Listed below are T cell receptor beta chains from one sample, sequenced in a study of T cell clonotyping in hematopoietic cell transplantation. Some clones are missing from TCRdb's copy, which holds only in-frame ones; the method was immunoSEQ multiplex PCR. The data contain approximately 11,000 clones, more than 85% of them singletons. Sequencing input: peripheral blood mononuclear cells. All receptors derive from a woman between 45 and 65 years old in good health. Some clones in this sample may be carry-over from other donors' samples. CDR3s include the opening cysteine and the closing phenylalanine or tryptophan. D genes are given only for firm matches. Clone size is stated in some rows and not others, as once, few, many or a class when expanded.

CDR3: CASSFIRNRAGYTF
DNA: TGTGCCAGCAGCTTCATTAGGAACAGGGCAGGCTACACCTTC
V: TRBV21-1
D: NA
size: NA
J: TRBJ1-2

CDR3: CASSSSSNQPQHF
DNA: TGTGCCAGCAGTTCCAGTAGCAATCAGCCCCAGCATTTT
V: TRBV6-5
D: NA
size: NA
J: TRBJ1-5

CDR3: CASSSSELNTEAFF
DNA: TGTGCCAGCAGTTCGTCCGAGTTGAACACTGAAGCTTTCTTT
V: TRBV27
D: NA
size: NA
J: TRBJ1-1

CDR3: CASSLVAATSYEQYF
DNA: TGTGCCAGCAGCTTAGTGGCAGCTACCTCCTACGAGCAGTACTTC
V: TRBV7-8
D: NA
size: NA
J: TRBJ2-7

CDR3: CASSLSGEGNQPQHF
DNA: TGTGCCAGCAGCCTATCGGGGGAGGGGAATCAGCCCCAGCATTTT
V: TRBV7-2
D: NA
size: NA
J: TRBJ1-5

CDR3: CASETTVNNYGYTF
DNA: TGTGCCAGCGAGACGACAGTCAATAACTATGGCTACACCTTC
V: TRBV28
D: NA
size: NA
J: TRBJ1-2

CDR3: CASSRGTGGQETQYF
DNA: TGTGCCAGCAGCCGAGGGACAGGGGGCCAAGAGACCCAGTACTTC
V: TRBV4-2
D: TRBD1
size: once
J: TRBJ2-5

CDR3: CAWRGQAGQPQHF
DNA: TGTGCCTGGAGGGGACAGGCGGGTCAGCCCCAGCATTTT
V: TRBV30
D: TRBD1
size: few
J: TRBJ1-5

CDR3: CSVTGGADYGYTF
DNA: TGCAGCGTAACAGGGGGCGCAGACTATGGCTACACCTTC
V: TRBV29-1
D: TRBD1
size: NA
J: TRBJ1-2

CDR3: CASSLEPTASYGYTF
DNA: TGTGCCAGCAGCTTAGAGCCGACAGCCTCTTATGGCTACACCTTC
V: TRBV11-2
D: NA
size: NA
J: TRBJ1-2

CDR3: CASSLEGLGANVLTF
DNA: TGTGCCAGCAGCTTGGAGGGCCTTGGGGCCAACGTCCTGACTTTC
V: TRBV5-8
D: NA
size: NA
J: TRBJ2-6

CDR3: CASSPASSGGPEGETQYF
DNA: TGCGCCAGCAGCCCGGCGTCTAGCGGGGGGCCCGAGGGGGAGACCCAGTACTTC
V: TRBV5-1
D: TRBD2
size: once
J: TRBJ2-5

CDR3: CASSWARGARAEAFF
DNA: TGTGCCAGCAGCTGGGCCCGAGGGGCCCGGGCTGAAGCTTTCTTT
V: TRBV5-6
D: NA
size: NA
J: TRBJ1-1

CDR3: CASSIAGTITGELFF
DNA: TGTGCCAGTAGTATAGCCGGGACTATCACCGGGGAGCTGTTTTTT
V: TRBV19
D: TRBD2
size: few
J: TRBJ2-2

CDR3: CASSETVSGNTIYF
DNA: TGTGCCAGCAGTGAAACAGTCTCTGGAAACACCATATATTTT
V: TRBV2
D: NA
size: NA
J: TRBJ1-3

CDR3: CASSGSLQPQHF
DNA: TGTGCCAGTTCAGGGTCCCTGCAGCCCCAGCATTTT
V: TRBV6-6
D: NA
size: NA
J: TRBJ1-5

CDR3: CASSLDGGELFF
DNA: TGTGCCAGCAGCTTGGACGGCGGGGAGCTGTTTTTT
V: TRBV5-8
D: NA
size: NA
J: TRBJ2-2

CDR3: CASSLVVGTRAGDTQYF
DNA: TGCGCCAGCAGCTTGGTGGTCGGGACAAGGGCTGGAGATACGCAGTATTTT
V: TRBV5-1
D: NA
size: NA
J: TRBJ2-3

CDR3: CASRWGSTDTQYF
DNA: TGTGCCAGCCGTTGGGGTAGTACAGATACGCAGTATTTT
V: TRBV6-1
D: NA
size: once
J: TRBJ2-3

CDR3: CASSPGGTQPQHF
DNA: TGTGCCAGCTCACCCGGGGGCACTCAGCCCCAGCATTTT
V: TRBV18
D: NA
size: NA
J: TRBJ1-5

CDR3: CASTVFGEQFF
DNA: TGTGCCAGCACCGTTTTCGGTGAGCAGTTCTTC
V: TRBV28
D: NA
size: NA
J: TRBJ2-1

CDR3: CASSQRTGYNSPLHF
DNA: TGCGCCAGCAGCCAAAGGACAGGTTATAATTCACCCCTCCACTTT
V: TRBV5-1
D: TRBD1
size: once
J: TRBJ1-6

CDR3: CATSREKGPNTEAFF
DNA: TGTGCCACCAGCAGAGAAAAGGGACCAAACACTGAAGCTTTCTTT
V: TRBV15
D: NA
size: NA
J: TRBJ1-1

CDR3: CASSQGQPKQGYTF
DNA: TGCGCCAGCAGCCAGGGACAGCCAAAACAAGGCTACACCTTC
V: TRBV4-1
D: TRBD1
size: NA
J: TRBJ1-2

CDR3: CASSPRGTGGTQHF
DNA: TGTGCCAGCAGCCCCCGAGGGACAGGGGGGACCCAGCATTTT
V: TRBV7-2
D: TRBD1
size: NA
J: TRBJ1-5

CDR3: CASSSRGGGDYGYTF
DNA: TGTGCCAGCAGCTCAAGAGGGGGAGGAGACTATGGCTACACCTTC
V: TRBV7-6
D: NA
size: NA
J: TRBJ1-2

CDR3: CASSLTETTYNEQFF
DNA: TGCGCCAGCAGCTTAACAGAGACTACCTACAATGAGCAGTTCTTC
V: TRBV5-1
D: NA
size: NA
J: TRBJ2-1

CDR3: CAISGGLDGGAYGANVLTF
DNA: TGTGCCATCAGCGGAGGGCTAGACGGGGGGGCGTACGGGGCCAACGTCCTGACTTTC
V: TRBV10-3
D: TRBD2
size: NA
J: TRBJ2-6

CDR3: CASSQQETNTGELFF
DNA: TGTGCCAGCAGCCAACAGGAAACGAACACCGGGGAGCTGTTTTTT
V: TRBV14
D: NA
size: NA
J: TRBJ2-2

CDR3: CAWSEPRGRRHF
DNA: TGTGCCTGGAGCGAACCCAGGGGGCGTCGCCACTTT
V: TRBV30
D: TRBD1
size: NA
J: TRBJ1-6

CDR3: CASSGRQGASYEQYF
DNA: TGCGCCAGCAGCGGAAGACAGGGGGCAAGTTACGAGCAGTACTTC
V: TRBV5-1
D: TRBD1
size: NA
J: TRBJ2-7

CDR3: CASSLMEGQNTEAFF
DNA: TGTGCCAGCAGTTTAATGGAGGGCCAGAACACTGAAGCTTTCTTT
V: TRBV28
D: NA
size: NA
J: TRBJ1-1

CDR3: CASSLEGANVLTF
DNA: TGTGCCAGCAGCTTAGAGGGGGCCAACGTCCTGACTTTC
V: TRBV11-2
D: NA
size: NA
J: TRBJ2-6

CDR3: CASSTGLAGYEQYF
DNA: TGTGCCAGTAGTACTGGACTAGCGGGCTACGAGCAGTACTTC
V: TRBV19
D: TRBD2
size: once
J: TRBJ2-7

CDR3: CASSGSGGFYNEQFF
DNA: TGTGCCAGCAGCGGTAGCGGGGGCTTCTACAATGAGCAGTTCTTC
V: TRBV25-1
D: TRBD2
size: NA
J: TRBJ2-1

CDR3: CAWSGRGEGRYYNEQFF
DNA: TGTGCCTGGAGTGGACGGGGAGAGGGAAGGTATTACAATGAGCAGTTCTTC
V: TRBV30
D: NA
size: NA
J: TRBJ2-1

CDR3: CSGYRVDYGYTF
DNA: TGCAGCGGTTACAGGGTTGACTATGGCTACACCTTC
V: TRBV29-1
D: NA
size: NA
J: TRBJ1-2

CDR3: CASSEGGSDYGYTF
DNA: TGTGCCAGCAGTGAGGGGGGGAGCGACTATGGCTACACCTTC
V: TRBV6-1
D: NA
size: NA
J: TRBJ1-2

CDR3: CASSPMTREQFF
DNA: TGTGCCAGCTCACCCATGACTAGAGAGCAGTTCTTC
V: TRBV18
D: NA
size: once
J: TRBJ2-1

CDR3: CASSFGPGGTEAFF
DNA: TGTGCCAGCAGCTTCGGACCAGGGGGAACTGAAGCTTTCTTT
V: TRBV11-2
D: TRBD1
size: NA
J: TRBJ1-1

CDR3: CASSQESQGIYGYTF
DNA: TGTGCCAGCAGCCAAGAATCCCAAGGGATCTATGGCTACACCTTC
V: TRBV14
D: NA
size: few
J: TRBJ1-2

CDR3: CASSLGGDSTDTQYF
DNA: TGTGCCAGCAGTCTAGGGGGGGACAGCACAGATACGCAGTATTTT
V: TRBV27
D: NA
size: NA
J: TRBJ2-3

CDR3: CAISASADEKLFF
DNA: TGTGCCATCAGTGCGTCAGCAGATGAAAAACTGTTTTTT
V: TRBV10-3
D: NA
size: NA
J: TRBJ1-4

CDR3: CASSSLLGLGNTEAFF
DNA: TGTGCCAGCAGTTCCCTATTAGGACTAGGGAACACTGAAGCTTTCTTT
V: TRBV6-5
D: NA
size: NA
J: TRBJ1-1

CDR3: CASSLEGAMGTKNIQYF
DNA: TGTGCCAGCAGCTTAGAGGGGGCTATGGGGACCAAAAACATTCAGTACTTC
V: TRBV7-6
D: TRBD1
size: NA
J: TRBJ2-4

CDR3: CASSSFLSNRGSGYTF
DNA: TGTGCCAGCAGTTCGTTTCTTTCAAACAGGGGCAGCGGCTACACCTTC
V: TRBV27
D: TRBD1
size: NA
J: TRBJ1-2

CDR3: CASSLYRGHYGYTF
DNA: TGTGCCAGCAGCTTATACAGGGGGCACTATGGCTACACCTTC
V: TRBV11-2
D: TRBD1
size: few
J: TRBJ1-2

CDR3: CSVIQGAFGYTF
DNA: TGCAGCGTGATACAGGGGGCGTTTGGCTACACCTTC
V: TRBV29-1
D: TRBD1
size: once
J: TRBJ1-2

CDR3: CAGREGGNTIYF
DNA: TGTGCCGGGAGAGAAGGAGGAAACACCATATATTTT
V: TRBV2
D: NA
size: once
J: TRBJ1-3

CDR3: CASSVARVPSNYGYTF
DNA: TGTGCCAGCAGCGTAGCTAGAGTACCTTCTAACTATGGCTACACCTTC
V: TRBV9
D: NA
size: NA
J: TRBJ1-2

CDR3: CASSTGTANTGELFF
DNA: TGTGCCAGCTCAACCGGGACGGCGAACACCGGGGAGCTGTTTTTT
V: TRBV18
D: NA
size: once
J: TRBJ2-2

CDR3: CASSPRDYYEQYF
DNA: TGTGCCAGCAGCCCACGGGACTACTACGAGCAGTACTTC
V: TRBV9
D: TRBD2
size: NA
J: TRBJ2-7

CDR3: CASSIGQGSETQYF
DNA: TGTGCCAGCAGCATCGGACAGGGGAGCGAGACCCAGTACTTC
V: TRBV7-9
D: TRBD1
size: NA
J: TRBJ2-5

CDR3: CASSTARDSNSGNTIYF
DNA: TGTGCCAGTAGTACCGCTCGAGACAGCAACTCTGGAAACACCATATATTTT
V: TRBV19
D: NA
size: NA
J: TRBJ1-3

CDR3: CASQELADAIHRDTQYF
DNA: TGTGCCAGCCAAGAACTAGCGGACGCGATCCACAGGGATACGCAGTATTTT
V: TRBV2
D: TRBD2
size: NA
J: TRBJ2-3

CDR3: CASSQETRNTEAFF
DNA: TGTGCCAGCAGCCAAGAAACAAGGAACACTGAAGCTTTCTTT
V: TRBV14
D: NA
size: NA
J: TRBJ1-1

CDR3: CSVEDGAETGGYTF
DNA: TGCAGCGTTGAAGATGGGGCGGAGACAGGTGGCTACACCTTC
V: TRBV29-1
D: NA
size: NA
J: TRBJ1-2